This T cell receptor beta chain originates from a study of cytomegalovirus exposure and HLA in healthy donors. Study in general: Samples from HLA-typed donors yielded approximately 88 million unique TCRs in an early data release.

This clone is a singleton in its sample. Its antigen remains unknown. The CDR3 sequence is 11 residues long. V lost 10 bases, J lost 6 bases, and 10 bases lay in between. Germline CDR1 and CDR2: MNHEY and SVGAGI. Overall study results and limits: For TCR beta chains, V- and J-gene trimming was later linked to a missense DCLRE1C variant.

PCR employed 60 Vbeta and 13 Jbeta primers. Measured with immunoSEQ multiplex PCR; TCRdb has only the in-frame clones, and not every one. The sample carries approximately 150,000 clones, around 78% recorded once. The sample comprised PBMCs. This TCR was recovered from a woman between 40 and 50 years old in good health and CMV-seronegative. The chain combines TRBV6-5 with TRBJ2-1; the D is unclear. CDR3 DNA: TGTGCCACAGAGGAGCTCAATGAGCAGTTCTTC. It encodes CATEELNEQFF.